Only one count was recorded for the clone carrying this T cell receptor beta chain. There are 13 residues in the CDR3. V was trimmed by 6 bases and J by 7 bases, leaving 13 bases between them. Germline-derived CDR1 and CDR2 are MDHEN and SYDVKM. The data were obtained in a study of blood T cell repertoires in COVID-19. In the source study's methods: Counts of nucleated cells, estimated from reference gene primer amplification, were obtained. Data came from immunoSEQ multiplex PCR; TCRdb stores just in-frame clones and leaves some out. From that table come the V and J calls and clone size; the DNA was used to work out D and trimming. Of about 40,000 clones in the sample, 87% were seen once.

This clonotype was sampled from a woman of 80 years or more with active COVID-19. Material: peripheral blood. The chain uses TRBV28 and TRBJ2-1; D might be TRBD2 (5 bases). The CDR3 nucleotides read TGTGCCAGCAGCGATAGTGGAGGAAATGAGCAGTTCTTC. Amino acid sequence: CASSDSGGNEQFF.